This T cell receptor beta chain was identified during a study of shared clonotypes between healthy human individuals. Looking at the study overall: Three plates were used per donor for CD4 naive, three for CD4 memory, two for CD8 naive and one for CD8 memory. General study points: Generally, estimated richness proved larger in naive subsets than it did in memory subsets. Collection of samples was limited to blood; tissue repertoires likely differ.

In the case of this clone: Its antigen is unknown.

Samples underwent the assay at deep level. Libraries were prepared by immunoSEQ multiplex PCR; TCRdb keeps only in-frame clonotypes and omits some of them. The table has over a million clones, around 97% seen once. This clonotype was obtained from a man aged 25-40 years in good health. Sequences were obtained from naive CD4+ T cells sorted from blood. Subset of the sample: CD45RA+ positively selected.

The CDR3 DNA reads as TGTGCCAGCACCACACTAGGAAACACTGAAGCTTTCTTT. Its translation is CASTTLGNTEAFF. The chain links TRBV2 to TRBJ1-1; D call uncertain. Germline V gene lookup returns CDR1 SNHLY and CDR2 FYNNEI. This CDR3 is built from 13 residues. V lost 7 bases and J 2 bases, leaving 11 bases between the germline ends.